This entry is about one TCR beta chain. Sequenced by immunoSEQ multiplex PCR; TCRdb stores in-frame clones only, minus some. The sample has around 100,000 clones, around 94% seen once. The data are from a study of T cell responses to AZD1222 COVID-19 vaccine. Germline CDR1 reads MDHEN; CDR2 reads SYDVKM. The V segment lost 2 bases and the J segment 7 bases; nucleotides outside the gene matches: 3. The CDR3 spans 13 residues. The receptor was derived from an adult in good health. Source: peripheral blood, taken on day 0 of AZD1222 vaccination. This chain joins TRBV28 and TRBJ1-2, with 8 bases fitting TRBD1. The CDR3 bases are TGTGCCAGCAGTTTAGGCAGGGGGCTTGGCTACACCTTC. It is translated as CASSLGRGLGYTF.